This TCR delta chain originates from a study of Vδ1+ human thymocytes. Vdelta1+ thymocyte sorts reached between 98% and 99.6% purity. RNA was extracted from the cells and then reverse transcribed. The CDR3 regions were amplified by multiplex PCR from V-gene primers to a constant-region primer. TCRdb reanalysed the multiplex PCR reads via CATT. Of just under 55,000 delta-chain clones in the sample, 15% to 20% were seen once. Study-level points and caveats: Bulk repertoire data may be misinterpreted because of unexpected Vdelta2 sequences. Around 18% of thymic delta-chain sequences were Vdelta2, with few Vdelta3, unlike blood Vdelta1+ controls. Highly polyclonal TRG and TRD repertoires with Gaussian CDR3 length distributions appeared in thymus. Many TRG clonotypes were shared between donors; TRD repertoires were essentially private.

About this clone itself: The antigen is not known.

Germline V CDR1 and CDR2: TSWWSYY, QGS. The CDR3 totals 18 residues. Unmatched junction bases numbered 22, after V lost 4 bases and J lost 8 bases. The TCR originated in a boy under three years old who had congenital heart surgery. The chain employs TRDV1 and TRDJ1, with TRDD2 identical over 7 bases. Material for sequencing was Vdelta1+ gamma-delta thymocytes from the thymus. Subset given: FACS-sorted CD3+ TCRalphabeta- TCRVdelta1+ TCRVdelta2- thymocytes. In DNA, the CDR3 is TGTGCTCTTGGGGGTAAAGTCGGCCTTCCTCTGAGGGCTTACAAACTCATCTTT. As protein: CALGGKVGLPLRAYKLIF.